The rows below give T cell receptor beta chains drawn from one sample of a study of T cells after yellow fever vaccination. TCRdb re-analysed the 5' RACE reads in MiXCR, keeping a single row per CDR3 protein. This table holds roughly 190,000 distinct CDR3 sequences, approximately 11% found once. Sample: CD8+ T cells sorted from PBMCs, taken 15 days after the yellow fever booster vaccination. These receptor sequences come from a man between 18 and 29 years old who received the YFV17D yellow fever vaccine. CDR3s include the opening cysteine and the closing phenylalanine or tryptophan. A D gene is named only where the DNA matches it firmly. Not every row has a clone size; where given, it reads once, few, many or a size class.

J,D,size,V,CDR3,DNA
TRBJ1-1,.,few,TRBV5-5,CASSPINTEAFF,TGTGCCAGCAGCCCGATTAACACTGAAGCTTTCTTT
TRBJ2-5,TRBD2,many,TRBV4-3,CASSQDMTGLAGETQYF,TGCGCCAGCAGCCAAGATATGACGGGACTAGCGGGAGAGACCCAGTACTTC
TRBJ2-3,.,.,TRBV9,CASSVDPGLGTDTQYF,TGTGCCAGCAGCGTAGATCCCGGGTTGGGAACAGATACGCAGTATTTT
TRBJ2-7,TRBD1,.,TRBV10-3,CAISLVGQGTYEQYF,TGTGCCATCAGTTTAGTCGGACAGGGGACCTACGAGCAGTACTTC
TRBJ2-7,.,few,TRBV4-1,CASSQFAGEQYF,TGCGCCAGCAGCCAATTTGCGGGCGAGCAGTACTTC
TRBJ2-7,TRBD1,.,TRBV7-6,CASSFSPGTAAYEQYF,TGTGCCAGCAGCTTTTCTCCCGGGACAGCCGCCTACGAGCAGTACTTC
TRBJ2-5,.,few,TRBV7-6,CASSFTGDEYQETQYF,TGTGCCAGCAGCTTTACGGGGGACGAGTACCAAGAGACCCAGTACTTC
TRBJ1-2,.,.,TRBV9,CASSGTPGGYTF,TGTGCCAGCAGCGGAACACCGGGTGGCTACACCTTC
TRBJ2-5,TRBD1,.,TRBV11-2,CASSIGQGEETQYF,TGTGCCAGCAGCATTGGACAGGGGGAAGAGACCCAGTACTTC
TRBJ1-2,.,.,TRBV11-2,CASSSAGRLYGYTF,TGTGCCAGCAGCTCAGCCGGGAGACTCTATGGCTACACCTTC
TRBJ2-7,TRBD2,few,TRBV7-2,CASRGLAGGLEEQYF,TGTGCCAGCAGAGGACTAGCGGGGGGACTGGAAGAGCAGTACTTC
TRBJ1-5,.,.,TRBV6-6,CATRRRNSNQPQHF,TGTGCCACCCGGAGAAGGAATAGCAATCAGCCCCAGCATTTT
TRBJ2-1,.,.,TRBV29-1,CSVIGGREIAGSYNEQFF,TGCAGCGTCATAGGGGGCAGGGAAATAGCGGGCTCCTACAATGAGCAGTTCTTC
TRBJ1-1,.,few,TRBV12-5,CASGTDSVSRTFF,TGTGCTAGTGGTACGGACAGTGTGAGTAGGACTTTCTTT
TRBJ2-1,.,.,TRBV6-5,CASRDSGYHPRNEQFF,TGTGCCAGCAGGGACTCCGGGTACCACCCTCGGAATGAGCAGTTCTTC
TRBJ2-1,.,.,TRBV9,CASSVEGSNGNEQFF,TGTGCCAGCAGCGTAGAAGGGTCTAACGGAAATGAGCAGTTCTTC
TRBJ1-6,TRBD1,.,TRBV27,CASRGQGSNSPLHF,TGTGCCAGCAGGGGACAGGGGTCAAATTCACCCCTCCACTTT
TRBJ1-2,.,few,TRBV7-2,CASSLTLFYGYTF,TGTGCCAGCAGCTTAACCCTTTTCTATGGCTACACCTTC
TRBJ2-5,.,few,TRBV7-6,CASSWEEGNQYF,TGTGCCAGCAGCTGGGAAGAAGGGAACCAGTACTTC
TRBJ2-7,.,.,TRBV5-1,CASSLGLGSYEQYF,TGCGCCAGCAGCTTGGGGTTAGGGTCCTACGAGCAGTACTTC
TRBJ2-5,TRBD1,.,TRBV25-1,CASSEYLGTEIRETQYF,TGTGCCAGCAGTGAATATCTTGGGACAGAGATACGGGAGACCCAGTACTTC
TRBJ1-3,.,.,TRBV12-3/TRBV12-4,CASRYPQGSGNTIYF,TGTGCCAGCAGGTACCCTCAGGGCTCTGGAAACACCATATATTTT
TRBJ1-6,TRBD1,.,TRBV14,CASSQVGTGYSPLHF,TGTGCCAGCAGCCAAGTTGGGACAGGATATTCACCCCTCCACTTT
TRBJ1-1,.,.,TRBV3-2,CASSPTSRGDTEAFF,TGTGCCAGCAGCCCCACGTCCAGGGGGGACACTGAAGCTTTCTTT
TRBJ2-3,.,.,TRBV5-5,CASSLGGATTDTQYF,TGTGCCAGCAGCTTGGGGGGGGCGACCACAGATACGCAGTATTTT
TRBJ1-5,.,.,TRBV20-1,CSARGGYRNQPQHF,TGCAGTGCTAGGGGGGGGTACAGGAATCAGCCCCAGCATTTT
TRBJ1-6,.,few,TRBV4-1,CASSQESGVNSPLHF,TGCGCCAGCAGCCAAGAATCTGGGGTTAATTCACCCCTCCACTTT